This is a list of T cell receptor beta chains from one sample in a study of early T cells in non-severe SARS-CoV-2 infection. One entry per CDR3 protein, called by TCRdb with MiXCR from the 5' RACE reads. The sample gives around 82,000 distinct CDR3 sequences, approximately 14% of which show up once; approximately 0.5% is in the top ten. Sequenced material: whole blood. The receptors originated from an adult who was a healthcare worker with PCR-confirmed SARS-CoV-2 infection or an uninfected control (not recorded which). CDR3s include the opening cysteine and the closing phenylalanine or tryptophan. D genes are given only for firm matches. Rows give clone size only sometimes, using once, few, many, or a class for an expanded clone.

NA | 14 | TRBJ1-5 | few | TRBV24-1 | CATSDYYSNQPQHF | TGTGCCACCAGTGATTACTATAGCAATCAGCCCCAGCATTTT
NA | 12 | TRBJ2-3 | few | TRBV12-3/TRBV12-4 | CASSSIPSTQYF | TGTGCCAGCAGCTCGATCCCCAGTACGCAGTATTTT
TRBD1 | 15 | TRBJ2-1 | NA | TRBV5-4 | CASSLEGDRGDEQFF | TGTGCCAGCAGCCTCGAAGGGGACAGGGGCGATGAGCAGTTCTTC
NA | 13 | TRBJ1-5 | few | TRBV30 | CAWSVRGNQPQHF | TGTGCCTGGAGTGTACGGGGGAATCAGCCCCAGCATTTT
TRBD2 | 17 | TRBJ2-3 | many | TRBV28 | CASSFPRTSGGTDTQYF | TGTGCCAGCAGTTTCCCTAGGACTAGCGGGGGAACAGATACGCAGTATTTT
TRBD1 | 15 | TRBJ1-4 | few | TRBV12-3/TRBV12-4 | CASSAGGPTNEKLFF | TGTGCCAGCAGCGCAGGGGGCCCAACTAATGAAAAACTGTTTTTT
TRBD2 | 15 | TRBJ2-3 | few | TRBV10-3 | CAISEGAGDTDTQYF | TGTGCCATCAGTGAAGGAGCGGGAGACACAGATACGCAGTATTTT
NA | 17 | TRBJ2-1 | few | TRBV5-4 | CASSLLTLQTAYNEQFF | TGTGCCAGCAGCTTGTTAACCCTCCAAACAGCTTACAATGAGCAGTTCTTC
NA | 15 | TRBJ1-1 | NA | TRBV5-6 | CASTSYRDPYTEAFF | TGTGCCAGCACCTCATACAGGGACCCTTACACTGAAGCTTTCTTT
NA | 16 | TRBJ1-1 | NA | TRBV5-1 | CASRPAGGRGNTEAFF | TGCGCCAGCAGGCCCGCCGGGGGCAGGGGGAACACTGAAGCTTTCTTT
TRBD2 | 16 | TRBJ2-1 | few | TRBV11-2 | CASSIPTSGGLGREFF | TGTGCCAGCAGCATACCGACTAGCGGGGGCCTAGGAAGGGAGTTCTTC
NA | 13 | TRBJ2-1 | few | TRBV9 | CASSVAVANEQFF | TGTGCCAGCAGCGTAGCTGTGGCTAATGAGCAGTTCTTC
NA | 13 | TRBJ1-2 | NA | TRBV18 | CASSQETDYGYTF | TGTGCCAGCTCACAGGAGACAGACTATGGCTACACCTTC
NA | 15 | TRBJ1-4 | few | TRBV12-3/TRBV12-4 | CASSFPGTTNEKLFF | TGTGCCAGCAGTTTTCCGGGGACCACTAATGAAAAACTGTTTTTT
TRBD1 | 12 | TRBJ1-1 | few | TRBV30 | CAWSVQGAEAFF | TGTGCCTGGAGTGTACAGGGGGCTGAAGCTTTCTTT